This is a list of T cell receptor beta chains from one sample in a study of blood T cell repertoires in COVID-19. The assay was immunoSEQ multiplex PCR, and TCRdb's table has in-frame clones only and misses some. Here the sample spans around 300,000 clones, roughly nine tenths being singletons. Source material: peripheral blood. The receptor source for this set is a woman aged 40-49 years who had recovered from COVID-19. Both conserved end residues are part of each CDR3. The D gene is left open where the match is weak. Expanded clones get a size class; other rows say once, few or many, or leave the size out.

J gene: TRBJ1-2
D gene: .
V gene: TRBV30
clone size: .
CDR3 protein: CAWSHSNYGYTF

J gene: TRBJ2-5
D gene: TRBD2
V gene: TRBV30
clone size: .
CDR3 protein: CASAGGSIAGGLQETQYF

J gene: TRBJ1-5
D gene: .
V gene: TRBV6-1
clone size: .
CDR3 protein: CASSDGQSYSNQPQHF

J gene: TRBJ2-1
D gene: TRBD2
V gene: TRBV3-1/TRBV3-2
clone size: .
CDR3 protein: CASSRWTSGDNEQFF

J gene: TRBJ2-7
D gene: TRBD1
V gene: TRBV11-3
clone size: few
CDR3 protein: CASSLGQASSYEQYF

J gene: TRBJ1-1
D gene: TRBD1
V gene: TRBV3-1/TRBV3-2
clone size: .
CDR3 protein: CASSSFRGRNTEAFF

J gene: TRBJ1-1
D gene: .
V gene: TRBV11-2
clone size: .
CDR3 protein: CASSLGGGPNTEAFF

J gene: TRBJ1-5
D gene: .
V gene: TRBV5-1
clone size: .
CDR3 protein: CASSLEGQINQPQHF

J gene: TRBJ1-2
D gene: TRBD1
V gene: TRBV28
clone size: .
CDR3 protein: CASSRGQDYGYTF

J gene: TRBJ2-5
D gene: .
V gene: TRBV21-1
clone size: .
CDR3 protein: CASSTRRDRVWGTQYF

J gene: TRBJ2-4
D gene: TRBD2
V gene: TRBV27
clone size: .
CDR3 protein: CASSGLAASDKNIQYF

J gene: TRBJ2-7
D gene: .
V gene: TRBV2
clone size: .
CDR3 protein: CASSQDSAGAYEQYF

J gene: TRBJ2-4
D gene: .
V gene: TRBV7-2
clone size: .
CDR3 protein: CASSLVGGIPPLAKNIQYF

J gene: TRBJ2-1
D gene: TRBD2
V gene: TRBV3-1/TRBV3-2
clone size: .
CDR3 protein: CATGLAGVNEQFF

J gene: TRBJ2-7
D gene: .
V gene: TRBV5-6
clone size: .
CDR3 protein: CASSWGGGGYEQYF

J gene: TRBJ2-2
D gene: .
V gene: TRBV24-1
clone size: .
CDR3 protein: CATSRTQTTGELFF